This TCR beta chain was captured by sequencing in a study of CXCR3-negative and CXCR3-positive naive CD8 T cells. Findings of the study overall: Researchers report that CXCR3-positive naive cells carry more hydrophobic TRB CDR3s than CXCR3-negative naive cells.

This CDR3 has 13 residues. Looked up from germline, CDR1 is SQVTM and CDR2 is ANQGSEA. A remark on this clonotype: Antigen: not known.

The method, 5' RACE with UMI labels, was used to prepare the TRB cDNA libraries. Following a re-call of the 5' RACE reads, TCRdb has one entry per CDR3 protein and lacks DNA. This listing includes 85,000 to 120,000 distinct CDR3 sequences. This TCR was sampled from a human donor in good health. Some clones in this sample may be carry-over from other donors' samples. This chain joins TRBV29-1 and TRBJ2-7; TCRdb picks TRBD1, but there is no DNA to check that call. Sequencing was performed on naive CXCR3+ CD8+ T cells from blood. Subset in this sample: CD45RO-CCR7+CD27+CD95- naive CD8+ T cells expressing CXCR3 (TNR3+). CDR3 in amino acids: CSVEGGRGYEQYF.